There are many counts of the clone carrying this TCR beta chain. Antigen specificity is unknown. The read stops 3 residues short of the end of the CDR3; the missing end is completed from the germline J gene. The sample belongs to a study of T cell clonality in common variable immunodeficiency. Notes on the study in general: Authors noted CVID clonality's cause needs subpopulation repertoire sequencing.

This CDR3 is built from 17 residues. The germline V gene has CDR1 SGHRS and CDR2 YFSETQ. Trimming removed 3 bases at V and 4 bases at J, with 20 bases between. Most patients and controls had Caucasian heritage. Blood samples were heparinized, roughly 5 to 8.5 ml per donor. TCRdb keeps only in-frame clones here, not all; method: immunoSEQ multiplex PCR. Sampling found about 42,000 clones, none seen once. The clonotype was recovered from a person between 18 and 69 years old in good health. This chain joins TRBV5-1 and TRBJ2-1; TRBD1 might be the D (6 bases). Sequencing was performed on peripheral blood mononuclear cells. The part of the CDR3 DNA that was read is TGCGCCAGCAGCTCTTACTCTGGCAGGGGCCGGTACAATGAG. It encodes CASSSYSGRGRYNE. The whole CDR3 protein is CASSSYSGRGRYNEQFF.